Shown below are 27 T cell receptor beta chains from a single sample sequenced in a study of cytomegalovirus exposure and HLA in healthy donors. Researchers ran the PCR with 60 Vbeta and 13 Jbeta primers. Libraries were prepared by immunoSEQ multiplex PCR; TCRdb keeps only in-frame clonotypes and omits some of them. The table lists around 160,000 clones, approximately 71% of them singletons, with less than 1.5% in the top ten. Sequencing was done on a sample of PBMCs. Receptor source: a man in his fifties or sixties in good health and CMV-seronegative.

The chain carries TRBV5-1 and TRBJ1-1; the D gene is possibly TRBD1 (6 bases). CDR3 size: 15 residues. Trimming took 1 base from V and 2 from J, leaving 12 bases between them. Germline-derived CDR1 and CDR2 are SGHRS and YFSETQ. For the CDR3, the DNA is TGCGCCAGCAGCTTGACGGGGGGGCCCAACACTGAAGCTTTCTTT. Its translation: CASSLTGGPNTEAFF.

The chain has TRBV11-2 and TRBJ2-3; D gene ambiguous. With 0 bases removed from V and 4 bases from J, the gap between germline ends came to 8 bases. The germline V gene has CDR1 SGHAT and CDR2 FQNNGV. The CDR3 length is 14 residues. The DNA for the CDR3 is TGTGCCAGCAGCTTAGATCAGGTCGCAGATACGCAGTATTTT. Translated, it gives CASSLDQVADTQYF.

The genes are TRBV7-9 and TRBJ2-1; 14 bases line up with TRBD2. Germline V lookup: CDR1 SEHNR, CDR2 FQNEAQ (reference sequence). V was pared by 3 bases and J by 4 bases, with 8 bases of the junction left unmatched. This CDR3 region has 18 residues. CDR3: CASSLTSGGARTYNEQFF. CDR3 DNA sequence: TGTGCCAGCAGCTTGACTAGCGGGGGGGCCAGAACGTACAATGAGCAGTTCTTC.

J is TRBJ1-4 and V is TRBV27, with no clear D. The germline gives CDR1 MNHEY, CDR2 SMNVEV (reference sequence). The germline V and J ends were trimmed by 5 bases and 5 bases, with 9 bases remaining between them. The CDR3 is 13 amino acids. CDR3 sequence reads: CASSPHLNEKLFF. CDR3 in DNA: TGTGCCAGCAGTCCACATTTGAATGAAAAACTGTTTTTT.

The chain employs TRBV19 and TRBJ2-6; no firm D call. Trimming took 5 bases from V and 2 from J, leaving 13 bases between them. Germline CDR1 reads LNHDA; CDR2 reads SQIVND (reference sequence). The CDR3 consists of 16 residues. The CDR3 sequence is CASSGYQAPGANVLTF. CDR3 nucleotides: TGTGCCAGTAGTGGGTATCAGGCCCCTGGGGCCAACGTCCTGACTTTC. Full variable domain (rest looked up from reference TRBV19 and TRBJ2-6): DGGITQSPKYLFRKEGQNVTLSCEQNLNHDAMYWYRQDPGQGLRLIYYSQIVNDFQKGDIAEGYSVSREKKESFPLTVTSAQKNPTAFYLCASSGYQAPGANVLTFGAGSRLTVL.

The chain couples TRBV18 to TRBJ2-5; 8 nucleotides line up with TRBD1. The J call may be in error: the DNA end matches TRBJ2-7 better. Germline V gives CDR1 KGHSH, CDR2 LQKENI. The CDR3 covers 13 residues. DNA for the CDR3: TGTGCCAGCTCACAAGACAGGGGCTACGAGCAGTACTTC. Amino acids: CASSQDRGYEQYF.

V usage is TRBV5-4 and J usage is TRBJ2-1, with TRBD1 matching over 10 bases. Looked up from germline, CDR1 is SGHNT and CDR2 is YYREEE (reference sequence). This CDR3 is built from 14 residues. Trimming cost V 5 bases and J 8 bases; bases outside gene matches: 7. CDR3 sequence: CASSRTGGMDEQFF. The CDR3 DNA sequence: TGTGCCAGCAGTAGGACAGGGGGTATGGATGAGCAGTTCTTC.

The J gene is TRBJ2-2, the V gene TRBV4-3; TRBD2 agrees at 12 bases. V trimming: 0 bases; J trimming: 4 bases; junction bases outside the gene matches: 3. Germline CDR1 reads LGHNA; CDR2 reads YSLEER. The CDR3 covers 17 residues. The CDR3 nucleotides read TGCGCCAGCAGCCAAGAGGCTAGCGGGGGGGCCACCGGGGAGCTGTTTTTT. This gives the protein CASSQEASGGATGELFF.

The chain joins TRBV2 to TRBJ2-7; D is possibly TRBD1 (6 bases). V was shortened by 6 bases and J by 1 base, with 13 bases between the two germline ends. CDR1 and CDR2 (germline): SNHLY, FYNNEI. CDR3 length equals 14 residues. Written as DNA, the CDR3 is TGTGCCAGCAGGCAGGGGATACTTTCCTACGAGCAGTACTTC. Amino acid sequence: CASRQGILSYEQYF.

The chain recombines TRBV11-2 with TRBJ1-1; D perhaps matches TRBD1 (5 bases). Looked up from germline, CDR1 is SGHAT and CDR2 is FQNNGV. CDR3 length: 16 amino acids. V was clipped by 4 bases and J by 2 bases, with 17 bases between them. Here the CDR3 reads CASSWKRGEGNTEAFF. In DNA form, the CDR3 reads TGTGCCAGCAGCTGGAAAAGGGGTGAAGGTAACACTGAAGCTTTCTTT.

Comments on this clone: Other DNA sequences in this sample translate to the same CDR3. The chain combines TRBV18 with TRBJ1-1, with D perhaps TRBD1 (6 bases). The length of the CDR3 is 15 residues. V lost 3 bases to trimming and J lost 0 bases, with 11 bases between them. In germline, CDR1 is KGHSH, CDR2 LQKENI. CDR3: CASSPRGAVNTEAFF. DNA for the CDR3: TGTGCCAGCTCACCTCGGGGGGCGGTGAACACTGAAGCTTTCTTT.

CDR3 residues: CASSLAAGVGGYTF. The CDR3 region has the DNA TGCGCCAGCAGCTTGGCGGCAGGGGTAGGTGGCTACACCTTC. The rearrangement links TRBV5-1 to TRBJ1-2; D might be TRBD1 (6 bases). Germline CDR1 and CDR2: SGHRS and YFSETQ. The CDR3 is made up of 14 amino acids. V gave up 0 bases and J gave up 7 bases, with 13 bases separating them.

Only a few counts were recorded for this clone. The chain couples TRBV15 to TRBJ2-6; the match to TRBD1 covers 9 bases. The germline gives CDR1 LNHNV, CDR2 YYDKDF (reference sequence). The CDR3 sequence is 16 residues long. V was clipped by 3 bases and J by 2 bases; unmatched bases: 2. The CDR3: CATSRGQGAGANVLTF. CDR3 DNA sequence: TGTGCCACCAGCAGGGGACAGGGCGCTGGGGCCAACGTCCTGACTTTC.

This chain links TRBV6-5 with TRBJ2-7; tentative D call: TRBD1 (6 bases). Germline V gives CDR1 MNHEY, CDR2 SVGAGI. The CDR3 loop spans 14 amino acids. V was trimmed by 2 bases and J by 2 bases, leaving 10 bases between them. CDR3 residues: CASSYARGAYEQYF. The DNA for the CDR3 is TGTGCCAGCAGTTACGCCAGGGGTGCCTACGAGCAGTACTTC.

This clone was counted a few times. The chain couples TRBV6-5 to TRBJ2-4, with TRBD1 identical over 7 bases. This CDR3 comprises 14 residues. From germline, CDR1 is MNHEY and CDR2 SVGAGI. Losses at the gene ends were 5 bases for V and 0 bases for J; bases not matched to a gene: 1. CDR3 residues: CASSRQGAKNIQYF. CDR3 DNA sequence: TGTGCCAGCAGTCGACAGGGAGCCAAAAACATTCAGTACTTC.

The sample holds a few counts of this clone. V is TRBV5-1 and J is TRBJ2-7, with 8 nucleotides matching TRBD1. Germline V lookup: CDR1 SGHRS, CDR2 YFSETQ. CDR3 length equals 16 residues. V gave up 1 base and J gave up 2 bases; unmatched junction bases: 8. The CDR3 region is CASSLREGQVPYEQYF. CDR3 DNA sequence: TGCGCCAGCAGCTTGCGAGAGGGACAGGTCCCCTACGAGCAGTACTTC.

This clone was counted once. This CDR3 is also generated by other DNA sequences in the sample. The chain has TRBV5-4 and TRBJ2-3; D possibly corresponds to TRBD2 (6 bases). V was trimmed by 0 bases and J by 6 bases, leaving 11 bases between them. Germline CDR1 and CDR2: SGHNT and YYREEE (reference sequence). The length of the CDR3 is 14 residues. In DNA, the CDR3 is TGTGCCAGCAGCTTGGGGGGAGGAGGGGATACGCAGTATTTT. Its protein product is CASSLGGGGDTQYF. Combining the CDR3 with reference TRBV5-4 and TRBJ2-3 gives the whole variable domain ETGVTQSPTHLIKTRGQQVTLRCSSQSGHNTVSWYQQALGQGPQFIFQYYREEENGRGNFPPRFSGLQFPNYSSELNVNALELDDSALYLCASSLGGGGDTQYFGPGTRLTVL.

The chain combines TRBV7-6 with TRBJ1-6; no clear D gene. CDR1 and CDR2 from the germline V gene are SGHVS and FNYEAQ. The CDR3 covers 13 residues. Trimming removed 5 bases from V and 9 bases from J, with 11 bases in between. In nucleotides, the CDR3 is TGTGCCAGCAGCCCGGATCTAGGTTCACCCCTCCACTTT. It yields the protein CASSPDLGSPLHF.

CDR3 sequence reads: CASSLEHPDTQYF. CDR3 in DNA: TGCGCCAGCAGCTTGGAGCACCCAGATACGCAGTATTTT. The V and J genes are TRBV5-1 and TRBJ2-3; the D is unclear. This CDR3 region has 13 residues. Germline V gives CDR1 SGHRS, CDR2 YFSETQ. The V end was cut by 0 bases, the J end by 4 bases, with 6 bases between.

This chain uses TRBV10-1 with TRBJ2-2, with 8 bases that match TRBD1. With V trimmed by 6 bases and J by 0 bases, 6 bases remained unmatched. CDR1 and CDR2 from the germline V gene are WNHNN and SYGVQD (reference sequence). The CDR3 contains 16 residues. The CDR3 DNA reads as TGCGCCAGCAGCGGACAGGGATCCTCGAACACCGGGGAGCTGTTTTTT. It specifies CASSGQGSSNTGELFF.

This chain's CDR3 is CASSIGSGANNEQFF. The DNA of the CDR3 is TGTGCCAGTAGTATAGGTAGCGGGGCGAACAATGAGCAGTTCTTC. The V call is TRBV19, the J call TRBJ2-1; 8 bases map to TRBD2. The V gene's germline CDR1 is LNHDA and CDR2 SQIVND (reference sequence). CDR3 size: 15 residues. The J segment lost 5 bases and the V segment lost 1 base, leaving 4 bases of the junction unmatched. Full variable domain (missing parts from reference TRBV19 and TRBJ2-1): DGGITQSPKYLFRKEGQNVTLSCEQNLNHDAMYWYRQDPGQGLRLIYYSQIVNDFQKGDIAEGYSVSREKKESFPLTVTSAQKNPTAFYLCASSIGSGANNEQFFGPGTRLTVL.

This chain joins TRBV25-1 and TRBJ1-1; D ambiguous. This CDR3 has 13 residues. V dropped 1 base and J dropped 1 base, with 4 bases sitting between them. Germline V gene data show CDR1 as MGHDK and CDR2 as SYGVNS. The CDR3 sequence: CASSELRNTEAFF. The DNA for the CDR3 is TGTGCCAGCAGTGAATTGAGGAACACTGAAGCTTTCTTT. The full variable domain, with the rest looked up from reference TRBV25-1 and TRBJ1-1, is EADIYQTPRYLVIGTGKKITLECSQTMGHDKMYWYQQDPGMELHLIHYSYGVNSTEKGDLSSESTVSRIRTEHFPLTLESARPSHTSQYLCASSELRNTEAFFGQGTRLTVV.

This chain uses TRBV6-5 with TRBJ2-1, with 7 bases identical to TRBD1. V shed 4 bases and J 0 bases; nucleotides not matched to a gene: 3. The CDR3 extends over 15 amino acids. The germline gives CDR1 MNHEY, CDR2 SVGAGI. CDR3 region: CASSWGQSSYNEQFF. The CDR3 DNA is TGTGCCAGCAGTTGGGGACAGAGCTCCTACAATGAGCAGTTCTTC.

This rearrangement joins TRBV10-3 to TRBJ2-4; perhaps TRBD2 as D (5 bases). Trimming took 2 bases from V and 3 from J, leaving 5 bases between them. CDR1 ENHRY and CDR2 SYGVKD come from the germline V gene. This CDR3 is 13 amino acids long. DNA of the CDR3: TGTGCCATCAGTGAGCGGGGCAAAAACATTCAGTACTTC. Translated, it gives CAISERGKNIQYF.

This clone was seen a few times. Written as DNA, the CDR3 is TGTGCCATCAGCCGGGACCAGGACAGCGGTTCACCCCTCCACTTT. Residues: CAISRDQDSGSPLHF. The chain employs TRBV10-3 and TRBJ1-6, with D possibly being TRBD1 (6 bases). This CDR3 has 15 amino acids. Germline CDR1 ENHRY, CDR2 SYGVKD. Trimming took off 6 bases at V and 9 bases at J, with 18 bases between the two ends.

The chain has TRBV13 and TRBJ2-3, with 9 bases matching TRBD1. Germline CDR1 is PRHDT and CDR2 is FYEKMQ (reference sequence). J gave up 0 bases and V 6 bases, and 16 bases lay outside the gene matches. The CDR3 is 19 residues long. The CDR3: CASSPARTGDSSSTDTQYF. The CDR3 DNA is TGTGCCAGCAGTCCCGCCAGGACAGGGGATTCTTCAAGCACAGATACGCAGTATTTT.

The chain couples TRBV5-4 to TRBJ1-4; 8 bases map to TRBD1. Per the germline V gene, CDR1 is SGHNT and CDR2 is YYREEE (reference sequence). With 3 bases clipped from V and 6 bases from J, the junction kept 4 bases outside the gene matches. This CDR3 is built from 14 residues. Here the CDR3 DNA reads TGTGCCAGCAGCTCGACAGGGGTGGATGAAAAACTGTTTTTT. Its protein is CASSSTGVDEKLFF.